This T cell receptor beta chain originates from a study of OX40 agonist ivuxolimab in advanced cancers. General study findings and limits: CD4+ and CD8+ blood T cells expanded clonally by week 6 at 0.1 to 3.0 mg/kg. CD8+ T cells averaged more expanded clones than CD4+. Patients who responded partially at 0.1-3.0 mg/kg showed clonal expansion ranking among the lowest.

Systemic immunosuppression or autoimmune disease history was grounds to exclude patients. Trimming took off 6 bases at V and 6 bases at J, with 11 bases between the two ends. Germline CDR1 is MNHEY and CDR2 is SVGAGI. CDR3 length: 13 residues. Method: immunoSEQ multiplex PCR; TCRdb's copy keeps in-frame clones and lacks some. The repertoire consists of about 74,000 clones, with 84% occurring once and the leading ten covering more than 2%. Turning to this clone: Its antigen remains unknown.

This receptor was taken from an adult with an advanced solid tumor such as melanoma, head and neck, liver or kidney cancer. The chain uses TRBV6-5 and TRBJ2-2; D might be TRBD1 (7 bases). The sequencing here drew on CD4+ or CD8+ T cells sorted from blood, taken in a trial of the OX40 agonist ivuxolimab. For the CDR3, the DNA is TGTGCCAGCAGGGAGGGGGCCTCCGGGGAGCTGTTTTTT. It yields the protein CASREGASGELFF.